The 28 T cell receptor beta chains in this list originate from one sample, sequenced in a study of blood T cell repertoires in COVID-19. Method: immunoSEQ multiplex PCR; TCRdb's copy keeps in-frame clones and lacks some. Of 150,000 to 250,000 clones listed, roughly 77% are singletons. Sequencing was done on a sample of peripheral blood. Receptors originate from a woman between 35 and 50 years old with COVID-19, enrolled during active disease.

The rearrangement joins TRBV10-3 to TRBJ2-3; 8 positions agree with TRBD2. The ends lost 0 bases at V and 1 base at J; junction bases unmatched: 3. There are 16 residues in the CDR3. The germline gives CDR1 ENHRY, CDR2 SYGVKD. The CDR3 sequence: CAISESAGGRTDTQYF. CDR3 nucleotide sequence: TGTGCCATCAGTGAGTCGGCGGGAGGCCGCACAGATACGCAGTATTTT.

The chain has TRBV19 and TRBJ1-1; no firm D call. This CDR3 contains 14 residues. With 4 bases removed from V and 4 bases from J, the gap between germline ends came to 13 bases. From germline, CDR1 is LNHDA and CDR2 SQIVND (reference sequence). CDR3 sequence: CASSTGIRGTEAFF. The CDR3 DNA sequence: TGTGCCAGTAGTACGGGGATTCGTGGCACTGAAGCTTTCTTT.

The chain recombines TRBV19 with TRBJ1-1; tentatively, D is TRBD1 (5 bases). CDR1 LNHDA and CDR2 SQIVND come from the germline V gene (reference sequence). This CDR3 spans 12 amino acids. The V and J ends lost 6 bases and 4 bases respectively, with 9 bases between them. The DNA of the CDR3 is TGTGCCAGTAGCAGGGTTCCCACTGAAGCTTTCTTT. As protein: CASSRVPTEAFF.

The chain is built from TRBV27 and TRBJ2-3, with 9 bases fitting TRBD1. V trimming: 3 bases; J trimming: 8 bases; junction bases outside the gene matches: 9. Germline lookup yields CDR1 MNHEY and CDR2 SMNVEV (reference sequence). The CDR3 is 15 residues long. The CDR3 sequence is CASSFMTGGVATQYF. In DNA, the CDR3 is TGTGCCAGCAGTTTCATGACAGGGGGGGTGGCTACGCAGTATTTT.

The V call is TRBV18, the J call TRBJ2-1; maybe TRBD2 (6 bases). In germline, CDR1 is KGHSH, CDR2 LQKENI. V lost 4 bases and J lost 4, with 8 bases in between. This CDR3 is 13 amino acids long. This CDR3 is CASSLAAYNEQFF. The CDR3 nucleotides are TGTGCCAGCTCACTAGCGGCATACAATGAGCAGTTCTTC.

The chain couples TRBV11-2 to TRBJ1-3, with 11 nucleotides matching TRBD1. CDR3 length: 18 amino acids. Germline CDR1 and CDR2: SGHAT and FQNNGV. The junction had 13 bases not matched to a gene; V was cut back by 5 bases and J by 4 bases. The CDR3 DNA reads as TGTGCCAGCAGCCGACCACTATCCGGACAGGGGGCGGGAAACACCATATATTTT. Translating gives CASSRPLSGQGAGNTIYF.

The CDR3 sequence: CASTPGLAGAYEQYF. The DNA of the CDR3 is TGTGCCAGCACCCCGGGACTAGCGGGGGCCTACGAGCAGTACTTC. The chain employs TRBV3-1 (or the pseudogene TRBV3-2) and TRBJ2-7; 14 bases match TRBD2. The CDR3 extends over 15 amino acids. Germline V lookup: CDR1 LGHDT, CDR2 YNNKEL (reference sequence). The V gene end was trimmed by 7 bases and the J gene end by 2 bases; junction bases not matched to a gene: 4.

The rearrangement joins TRBV5-1 to TRBJ2-2, with 10 bases identical to TRBD2. The CDR3 consists of 16 residues. Per germline, CDR1 SGHRS and CDR2 YFSETQ. The J segment lost 8 bases and the V segment lost 0 bases, leaving 7 bases of the junction unmatched. CDR3 protein: CASSLEVATSGGELFF. The CDR3 DNA sequence: TGCGCCAGCAGCTTGGAGGTGGCGACTAGCGGGGGGGAGCTGTTTTTT.

Notes on this clone: Different DNA sequences within this sample yield the same CDR3. This rearrangement joins TRBV12-3 or TRBV12-4 to TRBJ1-2; possibly TRBD1 for D (5 bases). This CDR3 comprises 11 residues. The germline V and J ends were trimmed by 5 bases and 4 bases, with 5 bases remaining between them. In DNA form, the CDR3 reads TGTGCCAGCAGTCAGGGCTATGGCTACACCTTC. The encoded protein is CASSQGYGYTF.

This clone came up a few times. The CDR3 DNA is TGCGCCAGCAGCCCGGGACAGGGGGATGGATATGGCTACACCTTC. It encodes CASSPGQGDGYGYTF. V gene TRBV4-1 combines with J gene TRBJ1-2; 11 positions agree with TRBD1. The V gene's germline CDR1 is MGHRA and CDR2 YSYEKL. With V trimmed by 4 bases and J by 5 bases, 6 bases remained unmatched. The CDR3 length is 15 residues.

The rearrangement uses TRBV6-1 and TRBJ1-6; 8 bases are shared with TRBD1. There are 16 residues in the CDR3. Germline lookup yields CDR1 MNHNS and CDR2 SASEGT. V trimming: 4 bases; J trimming: 6 bases; junction bases outside the gene matches: 8. The CDR3 reads CASSALGQAANSPLHF. CDR3 coding DNA: TGTGCCAGCAGTGCCTTGGGACAGGCTGCTAATTCACCCCTCCACTTT.

This clone is a singleton in its sample. The chain combines TRBV19 with TRBJ1-2; D ambiguous. V was clipped by 6 bases and J by 3 bases, with 8 bases between them. This CDR3 is 12 amino acids long. Germline CDR1 is LNHDA and CDR2 is SQIVND (reference sequence). CDR3 nucleotides: TGTGCCAGTAGCGAAAGCTACTATGGCTACACCTTC. The encoded protein is CASSESYYGYTF.

This clone appeared a few times. The rearrangement uses TRBV7-2 and TRBJ1-4, with D tentatively TRBD1 (6 bases). CDR1 and CDR2 from the germline V gene are SGHTA and FQGNSA. Trimming shortened V by 2 bases and J by 8 bases, and 15 bases separated the two germline ends. The CDR3 has 15 residues. CDR3 loop: CASSLQGIMGEKLFF. The CDR3 coding sequence is TGTGCCAGCAGCTTACAGGGGATTATGGGAGAAAAACTGTTTTTT.

The chain recombines TRBV13 with TRBJ1-1; D may be TRBD1 (5 bases). V shed 7 bases and J shed 1 base, with 13 bases lying between them. Germline loops: CDR1 PRHDT, CDR2 FYEKMQ (reference sequence). This CDR3 contains 14 residues. The CDR3 region has the DNA TGTGCCAGCACCATAGGGGCCCCGAACACTGAAGCTTTCTTT. As protein: CASTIGAPNTEAFF. The variable domain in full, with the rest retrieved from reference TRBV13 and TRBJ1-1, is AAGVIQSPRHLIKEKRETATLKCYPIPRHDTVYWYQQGPGQDPQFLISFYEKMQSDKGSIPDRFSAQQFSDYHSELNMSSLELGDSALYFCASTIGAPNTEAFFGQGTRLTVV.

This clone was counted only a few times. The rearrangement joins TRBV19 to TRBJ2-1; 9 positions agree with TRBD1. Germline values: CDR1 LNHDA, CDR2 SQIVND (reference sequence). The CDR3 sequence is 16 residues long. J gave up 5 bases and V 5 bases, and 10 bases lay outside the gene matches. The CDR3 is CASSHHRDRVHNEQFF. CDR3 nucleotide sequence: TGTGCCAGTAGTCACCACCGGGACAGGGTCCACAATGAGCAGTTCTTC. Supplemented by reference TRBV19 and TRBJ2-1, the full variable domain reads DGGITQSPKYLFRKEGQNVTLSCEQNLNHDAMYWYRQDPGQGLRLIYYSQIVNDFQKGDIAEGYSVSREKKESFPLTVTSAQKNPTAFYLCASSHHRDRVHNEQFFGPGTRLTVL.

The chain employs TRBV19 and TRBJ1-2, with TRBD1 matching 8 bases. Germline CDR1 and CDR2: LNHDA and SQIVND (reference sequence). V dropped 1 base and J dropped 11; count of bases not matched to a gene: 9. The CDR3 spans 14 residues. CDR3 DNA: TGTGCCAGTAGTATAGGCGCAGGGGGCCGGGTTTACACCTTC. Its translation is CASSIGAGGRVYTF.

The chain recombines TRBV7-8 with TRBJ2-6, with a weak D call TRBD1 (6 bases). Germline values: CDR1 SGHVS, CDR2 FQNEAQ. The V and J ends lost 1 base and 2 bases respectively, with 12 bases between them. This CDR3 has 17 amino acids. Here the CDR3 DNA reads TGTGCCAGCAGCTTAGAGGGGGAGAGGGCTGGGGCCAACGTCCTGACTTTC. Its protein product is CASSLEGERAGANVLTF.

The chain employs TRBV5-1 and TRBJ2-2, with TRBD2 identical over 8 bases. CDR3 length: 17 residues. Germline assignment: CDR1 SGHRS and CDR2 YFSETQ. The V and J ends lost 3 bases and 2 bases, in that order; junction bases with no gene match: 9. CDR3 coding DNA: TGCGCCAGCAGCTCGTTCGGGGCGGGAGGTAACACCGGGGAGCTGTTTTTT. As protein: CASSSFGAGGNTGELFF.

This sequence joins TRBV30 and TRBJ2-1, with 7 bases identical to TRBD1. Germline CDR1 GTSNPN, CDR2 SVGIG (reference sequence). V lost 0 bases, J lost 8 bases, and 4 bases stayed unmatched. This CDR3 is 13 amino acids long. The CDR3 nucleotides read TGTGCCTGGAGTGTAAAAGGGGGCGATGAGCAGTTCTTC. It specifies CAWSVKGGDEQFF.

This clone appeared a single time. This chain links TRBV30 with TRBJ1-1; D gene unclear. The germline V and J ends were trimmed by 7 bases and 3 bases, with 15 bases remaining between them. The germline V gene encodes CDR1 GTSNPN and CDR2 SVGIG (reference sequence). The CDR3 sequence is 13 residues long. CDR3 nucleotides: TGTGCCTCCGGTCGGTTTGAGGACACTGAAGCTTTCTTT. Amino acids: CASGRFEDTEAFF.

This clone appeared a single time. This rearrangement joins TRBV18 to TRBJ1-1; D is ambiguous. V was cut by 2 bases and J by 0 bases, with 10 bases left in between. The germline CDR1 and CDR2 sequences are KGHSH and LQKENI. CDR3 length equals 15 residues. The CDR3 loop is CASSPSPEMNTEAFF. Here the CDR3 DNA reads TGTGCCAGCTCACCATCCCCGGAGATGAACACTGAAGCTTTCTTT.

This clone was counted a few times. The chain employs TRBV3-1 (or the pseudogene TRBV3-2) and TRBJ2-7; D is unresolved. CDR1 LGHDT and CDR2 YNNKEL come from the germline V gene (reference sequence). V shed 4 bases and J shed 3 bases, with 16 bases lying between them. The CDR3 has 15 amino acids. The CDR3 is CASSPKLGSLYEQYF. In DNA, the CDR3 is TGTGCCAGCAGCCCGAAGCTGGGCAGCCTCTACGAGCAGTACTTC.

This chain joins TRBV18 and TRBJ1-2; 8 bases are shared with TRBD1. The ends lost 5 bases at V and 8 bases at J; junction bases unmatched: 7. The germline V gene encodes CDR1 KGHSH and CDR2 LQKENI. The CDR3 is 13 amino acids. CDR3 amino acids: CASSANRDRGYTF. The CDR3 DNA reads TGTGCCAGCTCAGCGAACAGGGACAGGGGCTACACCTTC.

The chain employs TRBV6-5 and TRBJ2-7, with TRBD1 as a possible D gene (5 bases). Trimming took off 8 bases at V and 5 bases at J, with 19 bases between the two ends. The CDR3 consists of 14 residues. CDR1 and CDR2 (germline): MNHEY, SVGAGI. Written as DNA, the CDR3 is TGTGCCAGCGCTATATCAGGGATTCTCGACGAGCAGTACTTC. Translated: CASAISGILDEQYF.

The chain employs TRBV7-9 and TRBJ1-4; D might be TRBD1 (6 bases). Germline CDR1 and CDR2: SEHNR and FQNEAQ (reference sequence). CDR3 size: 14 residues. V lost 0 bases to trimming and J lost 8 bases, with 10 bases between them. The CDR3 region is CASSLAGGVEKLFF. In nucleotides, the CDR3 is TGTGCCAGCAGCTTAGCAGGGGGAGTCGAAAAACTGTTTTTT.

The chain joins TRBV18 to TRBJ2-5; TRBD2 agrees at 16 bases. The CDR3 is 17 amino acids. The germline CDR1 and CDR2 sequences are KGHSH and LQKENI. Trimming cost V 1 base and J 5 bases; bases outside gene matches: 4. CDR3 region: CASSPRGLAGGKETQYF. In DNA, the CDR3 is TGTGCCAGCTCACCACGGGGACTAGCGGGAGGGAAGGAGACCCAGTACTTC.

The chain combines TRBV11-3 with TRBJ2-4; D may be TRBD1 (5 bases). The germline gives CDR1 SGHNT, CDR2 YENEEA. This CDR3 has 14 residues. V lost 5 bases and J lost 0, with 8 bases in between. Written as DNA, the CDR3 is TGTGCCAGCAGCGACAGACTAGCCAAAAACATTCAGTACTTC. This codes for CASSDRLAKNIQYF.

V usage is TRBV11-2 and J usage is TRBJ1-1; 9 nucleotides agree with TRBD1. The CDR3 is 15 residues long. The junction had 4 bases not matched to a gene; V was cut back by 1 base and J by 4 bases. In germline, CDR1 is SGHAT, CDR2 FQNNGV. CDR3 residues: CASSLADRGGTEAFF. In DNA, the CDR3 is TGTGCCAGCAGCTTAGCCGACAGGGGGGGCACTGAAGCTTTCTTT.